The clone carrying this TCR beta chain appeared a single time. CDR1 and CDR2 (germline): SGHRS, YFSETQ. CDR3 length: 17 residues. Losses at the gene ends were 4 bases for V and 0 bases for J; bases not matched to a gene: 10. The sample originates from a study of blood T cell repertoires in COVID-19. About the study: Material from acute and convalescent COVID-19 was sourced from the United States, Italy and Spain. T cells, B-cell-depleted T cells, or PBMCs provided the cDNA or gDNA that served as material.

Study processing details: Reference gene primer amplification yielded estimated nucleated cell counts. Profiling relied on immunoSEQ multiplex PCR, and the TCRdb table lists in-frame clones only, not all of them. The V and J calls and clone size are taken from that table; D and trimming were inferred from the DNA. The data contain 150,000 to 200,000 clones, over 65% of them seen just once; the ten biggest clones take up 15% to 20%. One Seattle source followed patients from active infection through their disease course. This chain links TRBV5-1 with TRBJ1-2; TRBD1 aligns across 9 bases. Sequencing was carried out using peripheral blood. The receptor comes from a person aged 65 to 79 with COVID-19, enrolled during active disease. CDR3 in DNA: TGCGCCAGCAGCGCAGCCGGGACAGGGCTTACTAACTATGGCTACACCTTC. Amino acid sequence: CASSAAGTGLTNYGYTF.